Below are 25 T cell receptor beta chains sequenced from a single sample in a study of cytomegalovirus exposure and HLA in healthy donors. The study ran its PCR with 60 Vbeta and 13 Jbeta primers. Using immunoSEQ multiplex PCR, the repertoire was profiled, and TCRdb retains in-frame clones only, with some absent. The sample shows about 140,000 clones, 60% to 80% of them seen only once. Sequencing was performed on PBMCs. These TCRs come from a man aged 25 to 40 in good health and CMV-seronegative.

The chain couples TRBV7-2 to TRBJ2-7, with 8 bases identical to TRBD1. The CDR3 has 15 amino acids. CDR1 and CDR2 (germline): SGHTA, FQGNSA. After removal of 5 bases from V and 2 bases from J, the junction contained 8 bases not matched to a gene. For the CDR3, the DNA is TGTGCCAGCAGCCAAGCGGGCAGGGGGCCCTACGAGCAGTACTTC. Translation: CASSQAGRGPYEQYF. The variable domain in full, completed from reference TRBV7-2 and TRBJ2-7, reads GAGVSQSPSNKVTEKGKDVELRCDPISGHTALYWYRQSLGQGLEFLIYFQGNSAPDKSGLPSDRFSAERTGGSVSTLTIQRTQQEDSAVYLCASSQAGRGPYEQYFGPGTRLTVT.

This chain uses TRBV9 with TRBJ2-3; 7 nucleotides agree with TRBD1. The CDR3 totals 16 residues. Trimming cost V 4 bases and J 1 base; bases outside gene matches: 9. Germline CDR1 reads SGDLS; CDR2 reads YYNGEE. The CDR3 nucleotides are TGTGCCAGCAGCCCCCGTCCCGGGACAGGCACAGATACGCAGTATTTT. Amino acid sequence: CASSPRPGTGTDTQYF.

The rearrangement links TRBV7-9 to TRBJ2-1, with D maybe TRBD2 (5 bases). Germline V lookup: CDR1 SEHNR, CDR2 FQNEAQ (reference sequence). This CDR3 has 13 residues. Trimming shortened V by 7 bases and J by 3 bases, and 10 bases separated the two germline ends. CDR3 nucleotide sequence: TGTGCCAGCATACTAGGGAGCTACAATGAGCAGTTCTTC. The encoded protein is CASILGSYNEQFF.

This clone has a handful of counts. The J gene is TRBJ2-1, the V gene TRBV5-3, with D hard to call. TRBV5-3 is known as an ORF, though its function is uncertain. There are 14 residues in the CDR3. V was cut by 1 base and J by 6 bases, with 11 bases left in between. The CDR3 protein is CARSLSRDGNEQFF. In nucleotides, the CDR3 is TGTGCCAGAAGCTTGTCTAGAGATGGCAATGAGCAGTTCTTC.

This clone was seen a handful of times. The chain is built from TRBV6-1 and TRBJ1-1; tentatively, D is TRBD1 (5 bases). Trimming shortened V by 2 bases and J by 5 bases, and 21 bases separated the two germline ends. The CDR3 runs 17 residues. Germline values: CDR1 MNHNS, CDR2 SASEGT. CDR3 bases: TGTGCCAGCAGTGAATGGCAGGTGGGGGGTTGGAGGACTGAAGCTTTCTTT. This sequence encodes CASSEWQVGGWRTEAFF.

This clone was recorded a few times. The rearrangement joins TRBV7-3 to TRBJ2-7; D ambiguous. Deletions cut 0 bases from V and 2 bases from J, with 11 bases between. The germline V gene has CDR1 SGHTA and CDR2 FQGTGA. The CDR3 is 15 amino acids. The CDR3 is CASSLTYGGTYEQYF. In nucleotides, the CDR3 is TGTGCCAGCAGCTTAACGTATGGCGGTACCTACGAGCAGTACTTC. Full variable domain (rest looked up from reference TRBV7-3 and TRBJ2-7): GAGVSQTPSNKVTEKGKYVELRCDPISGHTALYWYRQSLGQGPEFLIYFQGTGAADDSGLPNDRFFAVRPEGSVSTLKIQRTERGDSAVYLCASSLTYGGTYEQYFGPGTRLTVT.

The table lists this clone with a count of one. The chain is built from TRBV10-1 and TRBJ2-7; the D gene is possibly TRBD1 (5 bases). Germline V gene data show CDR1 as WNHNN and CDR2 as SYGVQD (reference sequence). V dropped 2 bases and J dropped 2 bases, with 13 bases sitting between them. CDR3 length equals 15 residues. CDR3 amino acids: CASSEAEGVAYEQYF. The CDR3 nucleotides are TGCGCCAGCAGTGAGGCGGAAGGGGTCGCCTACGAGCAGTACTTC.

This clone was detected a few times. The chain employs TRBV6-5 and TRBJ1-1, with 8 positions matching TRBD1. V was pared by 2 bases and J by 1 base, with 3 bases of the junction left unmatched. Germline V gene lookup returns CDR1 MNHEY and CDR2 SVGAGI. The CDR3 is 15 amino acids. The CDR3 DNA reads TGTGCCAGCAGTTACCAGGGACAGGCGAACACTGAAGCTTTCTTT. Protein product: CASSYQGQANTEAFF.

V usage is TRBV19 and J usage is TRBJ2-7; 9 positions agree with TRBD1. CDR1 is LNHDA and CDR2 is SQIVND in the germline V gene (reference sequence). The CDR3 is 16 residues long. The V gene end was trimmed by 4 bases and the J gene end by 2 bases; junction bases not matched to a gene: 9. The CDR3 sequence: CASSTGQGLGTYEQYF. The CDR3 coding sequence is TGTGCCAGTAGTACGGGACAGGGACTCGGTACCTACGAGCAGTACTTC.

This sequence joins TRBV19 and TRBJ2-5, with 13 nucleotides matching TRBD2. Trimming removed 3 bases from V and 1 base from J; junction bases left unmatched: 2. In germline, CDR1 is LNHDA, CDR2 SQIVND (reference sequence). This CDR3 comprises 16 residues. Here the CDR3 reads CASSMGLAGTQETQYF. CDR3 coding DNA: TGTGCCAGTAGTATGGGACTAGCGGGAACCCAAGAGACCCAGTACTTC. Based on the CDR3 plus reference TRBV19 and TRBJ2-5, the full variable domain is DGGITQSPKYLFRKEGQNVTLSCEQNLNHDAMYWYRQDPGQGLRLIYYSQIVNDFQKGDIAEGYSVSREKKESFPLTVTSAQKNPTAFYLCASSMGLAGTQETQYFGPGTRLLVL.

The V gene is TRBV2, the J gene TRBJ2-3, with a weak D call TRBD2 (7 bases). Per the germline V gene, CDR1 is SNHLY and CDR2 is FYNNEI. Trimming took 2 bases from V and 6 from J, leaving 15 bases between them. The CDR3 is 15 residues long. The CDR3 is CASSETRGGSDTQYF. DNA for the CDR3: TGTGCCAGCAGTGAAACTAGGGGGGGCTCGGATACGCAGTATTTT. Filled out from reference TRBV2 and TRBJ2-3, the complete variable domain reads EPEVTQTPSHQVTQMGQEVILRCVPISNHLYFYWYRQILGQKVEFLVSFYNNEISEKSEIFDDQFSVERPDGSNFTLKIRSTKLEDSAMYFCASSETRGGSDTQYFGPGTRLTVL.

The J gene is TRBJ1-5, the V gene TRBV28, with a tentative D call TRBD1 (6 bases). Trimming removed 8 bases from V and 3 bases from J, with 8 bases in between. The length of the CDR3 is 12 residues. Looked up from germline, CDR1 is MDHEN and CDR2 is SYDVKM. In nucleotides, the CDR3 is TGTGCCAGCTCAGGGGTCAATCAGCCCCAGCATTTT. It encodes CASSGVNQPQHF.

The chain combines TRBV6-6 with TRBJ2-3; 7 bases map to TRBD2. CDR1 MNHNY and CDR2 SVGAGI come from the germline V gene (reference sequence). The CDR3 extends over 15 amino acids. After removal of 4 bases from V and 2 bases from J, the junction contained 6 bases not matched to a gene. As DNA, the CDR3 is TGTGCCAGCAGTTCCCTGAGCGGGATCACAGATACGCAGTATTTT. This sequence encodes CASSSLSGITDTQYF.

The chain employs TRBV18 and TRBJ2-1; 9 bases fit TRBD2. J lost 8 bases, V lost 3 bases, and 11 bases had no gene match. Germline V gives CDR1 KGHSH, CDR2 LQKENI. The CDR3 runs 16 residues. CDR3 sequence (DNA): TGTGCCAGCTCACCTACTATAGGCGGGAGGGCCGATGAGCAGTTCTTC. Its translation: CASSPTIGGRADEQFF.

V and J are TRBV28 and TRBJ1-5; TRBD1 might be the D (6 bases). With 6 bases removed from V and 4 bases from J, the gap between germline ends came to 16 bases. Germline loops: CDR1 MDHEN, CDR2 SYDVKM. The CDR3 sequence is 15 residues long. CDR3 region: CASSGGQGRNQPQHF. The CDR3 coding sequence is TGTGCCAGCAGCGGGGGGCAGGGGCGGAATCAGCCCCAGCATTTT.

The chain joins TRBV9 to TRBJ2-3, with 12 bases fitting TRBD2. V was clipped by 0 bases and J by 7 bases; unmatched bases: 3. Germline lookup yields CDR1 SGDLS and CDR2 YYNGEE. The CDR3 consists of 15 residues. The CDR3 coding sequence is TGTGCCAGCAGCGTAGCACTAGCGGGGGGTAATACGCAGTATTTT. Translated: CASSVALAGGNTQYF.

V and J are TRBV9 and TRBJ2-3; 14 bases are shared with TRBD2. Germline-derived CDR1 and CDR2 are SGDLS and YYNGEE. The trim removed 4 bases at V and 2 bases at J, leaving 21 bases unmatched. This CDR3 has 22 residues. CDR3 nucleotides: TGTGCCAGCAGCCCCACCTTAACGGGACTAGCGGGAGTTGGGCGATACACAGATACGCAGTATTTT. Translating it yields CASSPTLTGLAGVGRYTDTQYF.

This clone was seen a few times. CDR3 in amino acids: CSVEEADGETQYF. The CDR3 nucleotides are TGCAGCGTTGAGGAGGCAGATGGGGAGACCCAGTACTTC. The V call is TRBV29-1, the J call TRBJ2-5; TRBD2 might be the D (5 bases). CDR3 length equals 13 residues. Trimming cost V 3 bases and J 5 bases, with 13 bases left between them. CDR1 is SQVTM, CDR2 ANQGSEA, per germline.

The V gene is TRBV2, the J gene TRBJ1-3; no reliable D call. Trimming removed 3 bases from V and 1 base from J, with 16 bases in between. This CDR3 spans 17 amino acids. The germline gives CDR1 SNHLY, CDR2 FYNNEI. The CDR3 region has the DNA TGTGCCAGCAGTGATCCACAAGGAGTGCAGTCTGGAAACACCATATATTTT. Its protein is CASSDPQGVQSGNTIYF.

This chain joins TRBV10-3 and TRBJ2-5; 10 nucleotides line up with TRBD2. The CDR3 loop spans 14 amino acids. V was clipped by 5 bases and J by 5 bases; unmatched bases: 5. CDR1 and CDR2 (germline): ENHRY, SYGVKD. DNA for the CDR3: TGTGCCATCAGTTCTAGCGGGAGTGAGGAGACCCAGTACTTC. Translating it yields CAISSSGSEETQYF.

The CDR3 loop is CASSEPGLAGGRDTQYF. The CDR3 DNA reads as TGTGCCAGCAGTGAACCGGGACTAGCGGGAGGGAGAGATACGCAGTATTTT. V is TRBV6-1 and J is TRBJ2-3; TRBD2 aligns across 16 bases. Germline CDR1 MNHNS, CDR2 SASEGT. The V and J ends lost 2 bases and 5 bases, in that order; junction bases with no gene match: 4. The CDR3 consists of 17 residues.

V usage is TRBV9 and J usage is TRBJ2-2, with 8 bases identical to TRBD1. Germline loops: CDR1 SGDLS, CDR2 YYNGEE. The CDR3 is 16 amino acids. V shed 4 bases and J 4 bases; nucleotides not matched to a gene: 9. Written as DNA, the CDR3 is TGTGCCAGCAGCCAAGGGCAGGGGGCAGGCACCGGGGAGCTGTTTTTT. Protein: CASSQGQGAGTGELFF.

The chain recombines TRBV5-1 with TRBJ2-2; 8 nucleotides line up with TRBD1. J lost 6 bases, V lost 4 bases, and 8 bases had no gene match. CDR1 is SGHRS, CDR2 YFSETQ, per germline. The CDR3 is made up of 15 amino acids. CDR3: CASSPGQGGSGELFF. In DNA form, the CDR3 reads TGCGCCAGCAGCCCTGGACAGGGCGGCTCCGGGGAGCTGTTTTTT.

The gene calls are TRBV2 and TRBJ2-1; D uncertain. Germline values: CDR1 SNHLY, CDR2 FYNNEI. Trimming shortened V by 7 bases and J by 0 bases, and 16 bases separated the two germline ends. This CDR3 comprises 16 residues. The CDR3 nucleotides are TGTGCCAGCATAGGTTTGGGTGGGCGCTCCTACAATGAGCAGTTCTTC. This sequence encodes CASIGLGGRSYNEQFF.

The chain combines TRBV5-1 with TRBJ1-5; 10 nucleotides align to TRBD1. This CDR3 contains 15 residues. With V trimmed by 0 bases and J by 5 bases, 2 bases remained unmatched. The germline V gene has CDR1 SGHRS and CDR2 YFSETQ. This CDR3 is CASSLGQGAYQPQHF. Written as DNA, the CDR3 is TGCGCCAGCAGCTTGGGACAGGGGGCGTATCAGCCCCAGCATTTT.